This is a list of T cell receptor beta chains from one sample in a study of blood T cell repertoires in COVID-19. This table comes from immunoSEQ multiplex PCR, and its TCRdb copy is limited to in-frame clones, with some not included. This sample has 200,000 to 250,000 clones, with roughly 84% found just once. The source material was peripheral blood. The receptors originated from a man in his fifties with active or convalescent COVID-19. The CDR3 runs from the conserved cysteine through the conserved F or W. D genes are given only for firm matches. Not every row has a clone size; where given, it reads once, few, many or a size class.

v_call: TRBV2
d_call: .
clone_size: .
j_call: TRBJ1-5
cdr3_nt: TGTGCCAGCAGTGAAAGGCCAGGGAATCAGCCCCAGCATTTT
cdr3_aa: CASSERPGNQPQHF

v_call: TRBV4-3
d_call: .
clone_size: once
j_call: TRBJ2-5
cdr3_nt: TGCGCCAGCAGCCAAGATCTGGGCAGGCCAGAGACCCAGTACTTC
cdr3_aa: CASSQDLGRPETQYF

v_call: TRBV20-1
d_call: TRBD2
clone_size: .
j_call: TRBJ2-1
cdr3_nt: TGCAGTGCTAGTCCTAGCGGGAGAGCTTCCTACAATGAGCAGTTCTTC
cdr3_aa: CSASPSGRASYNEQFF

v_call: TRBV5-1
d_call: .
clone_size: once
j_call: TRBJ2-3
cdr3_nt: TGCGCCAGCAGCTCGGCGACTTCCCTTGGCACAGATACGCAGTATTTT
cdr3_aa: CASSSATSLGTDTQYF

v_call: TRBV3-1/TRBV3-2
d_call: TRBD1
clone_size: .
j_call: TRBJ2-7
cdr3_nt: TGTGCCAGCAGCCCCCCCGGGACAGGGTACTACGAGCAGTACTTC
cdr3_aa: CASSPPGTGYYEQYF

v_call: TRBV3-1/TRBV3-2
d_call: .
clone_size: .
j_call: TRBJ1-5
cdr3_nt: TGTGCCAGCAGCCCCGCCGGAGGTTATCAGCCCCAGCATTTT
cdr3_aa: CASSPAGGYQPQHF

v_call: TRBV3-1/TRBV3-2
d_call: .
clone_size: .
j_call: TRBJ1-6
cdr3_nt: TGTGCCAGCAGCCAAGGACAGGTGAATTCACCCCTCCACTTT
cdr3_aa: CASSQGQVNSPLHF

v_call: TRBV7-9
d_call: TRBD2
clone_size: .
j_call: TRBJ2-1
cdr3_nt: TGTGCCAGCAGCTCCCGGACTAGCGGCAATGAGCAGTTCTTC
cdr3_aa: CASSSRTSGNEQFF

v_call: TRBV5-6
d_call: TRBD1
clone_size: few
j_call: TRBJ1-1
cdr3_nt: TGTGCCAGCAGCTGGGACAGGGCGAACACTGAAGCTTTCTTT
cdr3_aa: CASSWDRANTEAFF

v_call: TRBV10-1
d_call: .
clone_size: .
j_call: TRBJ2-7
cdr3_nt: TGCGCCAGCAAACCAACAGGCTACGAGCAGTACTTC
cdr3_aa: CASKPTGYEQYF

v_call: TRBV5-1
d_call: TRBD2
clone_size: .
j_call: TRBJ2-3
cdr3_nt: TGCGCCAGCAGCTTGGCTAGCGGGGGGCTTTACACAGATACGCAGTATTTT
cdr3_aa: CASSLASGGLYTDTQYF

v_call: TRBV2
d_call: .
clone_size: once
j_call: TRBJ1-2
cdr3_nt: TGTGCCAGCAGTGTGGAGGGTTTGTCTGGCTACACCTTC
cdr3_aa: CASSVEGLSGYTF

v_call: TRBV5-1
d_call: .
clone_size: .
j_call: TRBJ1-5
cdr3_nt: TGCGCCAGCAGCCCCGGTAGTAGCAATCAGCCCCAGCATTTT
cdr3_aa: CASSPGSSNQPQHF

v_call: TRBV5-1
d_call: .
clone_size: few
j_call: TRBJ1-1
cdr3_nt: TGCGCCAGCAGCTTGGAACAGAACACTGAAGCTTTCTTT
cdr3_aa: CASSLEQNTEAFF

v_call: TRBV5-1
d_call: TRBD2
clone_size: once
j_call: TRBJ2-1
cdr3_nt: TGCGCCAGCAGCTCCGGGACTAGCGGGCCTCACTCCTACAATGAGCAGTTCTTC
cdr3_aa: CASSSGTSGPHSYNEQFF

v_call: TRBV7-6
d_call: TRBD2
clone_size: .
j_call: TRBJ2-2
cdr3_nt: TGTGCCAGCAGCTTAGATCTGGGACTAGCGGCCGGGGAGCTGTTTTTT
cdr3_aa: CASSLDLGLAAGELFF

v_call: TRBV28
d_call: .
clone_size: .
j_call: TRBJ1-2
cdr3_nt: TGTGCCAGCAGTCCCCGCTCACCAGGGATCTATGGCTACACCTTC
cdr3_aa: CASSPRSPGIYGYTF

v_call: TRBV15
d_call: TRBD1
clone_size: few
j_call: TRBJ1-3
cdr3_nt: TGTGCCACCAGCCGACCGACAGGGGGGTCTTCTGGAAACACCATATATTTT
cdr3_aa: CATSRPTGGSSGNTIYF

v_call: TRBV4-1
d_call: TRBD1
clone_size: .
j_call: TRBJ1-3
cdr3_nt: TGCGCCAGCAGCCAAGGGGGACAGGGGATCGGAAACACCATATATTTT
cdr3_aa: CASSQGGQGIGNTIYF

v_call: TRBV7-9
d_call: .
clone_size: .
j_call: TRBJ2-3
cdr3_nt: TGTGCCAGCAGCTTAGAGCGTACGCAGTATTTT
cdr3_aa: CASSLERTQYF

v_call: TRBV28
d_call: .
clone_size: .
j_call: TRBJ1-2
cdr3_nt: TGTGCCAGCAGTTCAGTTACATATGGCTACACCTTC
cdr3_aa: CASSSVTYGYTF